Described below is a single TCR beta chain sequence and its context. Antigen unknown. What was amplified from RNA transcripts were TCR beta CDR3 regions. The study used the HTBI primer set for a first-round RT-PCR of the TCR CDR3. TCRdb reprocessed the multiplex PCR reads with MiXCR, giving one entry per CDR3 protein. The sample consists of about 560,000 distinct CDR3 sequences, around 15% of them appearing once. This record comes from a study of T cells in Graves' hyperthyroidism and ophthalmopathy. The wider study: Peripheral blood draws took place at initial diagnosis, ahead of any treatment.

Findings of the study overall: Blood also held most thyroid clonotypes expanded beyond 0.001. The authors' 13 V-J model separated ophthalmopathy from stable hyperthyroidism.

Graves' hyperthyroidism showing no ophthalmopathy progression within 18 months was considered stable. The sample was blood. This clonotype was obtained from a woman aged 18-29 years with Graves' hyperthyroidism.

The CDR3 sequence: CASSRQGAPPYNEQFF. The CDR3 DNA sequence: TGTGCCAGCAGTCGACAGGGGGCCCCACCTTACAATGAGCAGTTCTTC. The rearrangement links TRBV27 to TRBJ2-1; 10 nucleotides agree with TRBD1. Germline CDR1 is MNHEY and CDR2 is SMNVEV (reference sequence). V trimming: 5 bases; J trimming: 4 bases; junction bases outside the gene matches: 8. CDR3 length equals 16 residues.